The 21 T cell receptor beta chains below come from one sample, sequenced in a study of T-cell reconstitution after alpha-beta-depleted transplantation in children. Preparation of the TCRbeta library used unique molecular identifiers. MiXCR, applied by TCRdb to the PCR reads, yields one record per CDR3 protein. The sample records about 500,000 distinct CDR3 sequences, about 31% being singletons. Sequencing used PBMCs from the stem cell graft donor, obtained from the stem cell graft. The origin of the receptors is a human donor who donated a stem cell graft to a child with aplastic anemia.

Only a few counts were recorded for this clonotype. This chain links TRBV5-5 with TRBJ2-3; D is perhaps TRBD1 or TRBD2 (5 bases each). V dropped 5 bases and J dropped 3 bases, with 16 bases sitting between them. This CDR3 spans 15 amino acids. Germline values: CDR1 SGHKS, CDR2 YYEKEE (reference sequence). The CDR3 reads CASSMGPEGTDTQYF. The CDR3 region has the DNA TGTGCCAGCAGTATGGGTCCCGAGGGGACAGATACGCAGTATTTT.

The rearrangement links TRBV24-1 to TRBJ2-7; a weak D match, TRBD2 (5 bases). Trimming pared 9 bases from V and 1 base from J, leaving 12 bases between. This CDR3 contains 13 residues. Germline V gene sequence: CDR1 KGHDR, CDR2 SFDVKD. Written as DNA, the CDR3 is TGTGCCACCGGGGAGTCGGGGTCCTACGAGCAGTACTTC. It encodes CATGESGSYEQYF.

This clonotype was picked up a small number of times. CDR3 DNA: TGCAGCGTCCTCCCCGGGGGGATGAGCTCCTACAATGAGCAGTTCTTC. This encodes CSVLPGGMSSYNEQFF. This chain joins TRBV29-1 and TRBJ2-1, with 7 bases fitting TRBD2. The ends lost 6 bases at V and 0 bases at J; junction bases unmatched: 11. The CDR3 sequence is 16 residues long. The germline V gene encodes CDR1 SQVTM and CDR2 ANQGSEA.

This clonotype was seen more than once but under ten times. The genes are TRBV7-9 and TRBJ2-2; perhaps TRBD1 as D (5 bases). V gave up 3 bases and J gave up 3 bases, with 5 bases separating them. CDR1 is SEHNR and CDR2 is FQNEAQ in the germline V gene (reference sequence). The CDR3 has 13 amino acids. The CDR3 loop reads CASSLTDTGELFF. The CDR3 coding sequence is TGTGCCAGCAGCTTGACAGACACCGGGGAGCTGTTTTTT.

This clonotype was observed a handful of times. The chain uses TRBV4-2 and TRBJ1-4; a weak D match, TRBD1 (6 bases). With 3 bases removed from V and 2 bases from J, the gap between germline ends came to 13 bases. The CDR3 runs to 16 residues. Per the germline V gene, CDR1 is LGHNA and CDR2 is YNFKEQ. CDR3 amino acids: CASSQVQGGTNEKLFF. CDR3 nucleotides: TGTGCCAGCAGCCAGGTACAGGGCGGGACTAATGAAAAACTGTTTTTT.

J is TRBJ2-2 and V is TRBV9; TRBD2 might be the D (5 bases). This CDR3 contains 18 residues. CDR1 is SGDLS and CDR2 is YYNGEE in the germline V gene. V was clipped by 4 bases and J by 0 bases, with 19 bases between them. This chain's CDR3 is CASSHSDYTSSNTGELFF. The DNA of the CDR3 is TGTGCCAGCAGCCACTCTGACTACACCTCTTCGAACACCGGGGAGCTGTTTTTT.

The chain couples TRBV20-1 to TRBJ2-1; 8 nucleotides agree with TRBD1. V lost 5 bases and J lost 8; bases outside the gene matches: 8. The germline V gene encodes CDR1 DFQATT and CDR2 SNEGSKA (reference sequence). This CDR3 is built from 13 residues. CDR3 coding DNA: TGCAGTGCTGGCCCGACAGGGGTGGATGAGCAGTTCTTC. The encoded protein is CSAGPTGVDEQFF.

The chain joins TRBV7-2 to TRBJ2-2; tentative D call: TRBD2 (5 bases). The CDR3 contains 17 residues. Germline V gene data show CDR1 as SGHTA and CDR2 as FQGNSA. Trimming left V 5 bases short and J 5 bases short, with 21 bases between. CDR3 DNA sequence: TGTGCCAGCAGCCGACGACTAACCATTCCGGGAACCGGGGAGCTGTTTTTT. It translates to CASSRRLTIPGTGELFF.

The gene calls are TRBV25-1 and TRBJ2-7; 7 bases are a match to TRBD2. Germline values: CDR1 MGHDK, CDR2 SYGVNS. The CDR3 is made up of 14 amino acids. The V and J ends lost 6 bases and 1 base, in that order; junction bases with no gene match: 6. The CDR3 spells CASRLGGGSYEQYF. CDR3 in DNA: TGTGCCAGCAGACTAGGCGGGGGTTCCTACGAGCAGTACTTC.

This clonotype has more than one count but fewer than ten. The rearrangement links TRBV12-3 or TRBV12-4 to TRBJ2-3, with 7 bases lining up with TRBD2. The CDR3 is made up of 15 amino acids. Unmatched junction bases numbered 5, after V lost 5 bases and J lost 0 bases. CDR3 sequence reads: CASSPTSVSTDTQYF. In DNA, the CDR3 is TGTGCCAGCAGTCCTACTAGCGTTAGCACAGATACGCAGTATTTT.

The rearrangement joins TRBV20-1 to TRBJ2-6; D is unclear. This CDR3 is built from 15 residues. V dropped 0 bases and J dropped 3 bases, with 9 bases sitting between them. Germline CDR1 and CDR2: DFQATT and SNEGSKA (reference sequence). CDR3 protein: CSARDLGYGANVLTF. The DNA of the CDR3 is TGCAGTGCTAGAGATCTAGGGTATGGGGCCAACGTCCTGACTTTC.

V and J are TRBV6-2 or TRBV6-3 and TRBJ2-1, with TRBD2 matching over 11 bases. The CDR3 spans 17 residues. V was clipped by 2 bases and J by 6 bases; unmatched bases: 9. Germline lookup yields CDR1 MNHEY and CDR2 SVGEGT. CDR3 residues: CASSYIPPGLAGNEQFF. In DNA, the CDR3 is TGTGCCAGCAGTTACATCCCCCCCGGACTAGCGGGCAATGAGCAGTTCTTC.

CDR3 region: CASSVGNRAGNIQYF. CDR3 nucleotide sequence: TGTGCCAGCAGCGTAGGGAACAGGGCGGGGAACATTCAGTACTTC. The rearrangement uses TRBV9 and TRBJ2-4, with D perhaps TRBD1 or TRBD2 (6 bases each). CDR1 is SGDLS, CDR2 YYNGEE, per germline. V was cut by 0 bases and J by 7 bases, with 14 bases left in between. The CDR3 is 15 residues long.

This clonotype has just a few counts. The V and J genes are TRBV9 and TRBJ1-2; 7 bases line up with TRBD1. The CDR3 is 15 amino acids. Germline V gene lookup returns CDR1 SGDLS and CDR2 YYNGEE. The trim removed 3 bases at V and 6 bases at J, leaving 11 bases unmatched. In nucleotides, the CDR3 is TGTGCCAGCAGCGAGAGGAGCAGCAGGGGGAATGGCTACACCTTC. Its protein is CASSERSSRGNGYTF.

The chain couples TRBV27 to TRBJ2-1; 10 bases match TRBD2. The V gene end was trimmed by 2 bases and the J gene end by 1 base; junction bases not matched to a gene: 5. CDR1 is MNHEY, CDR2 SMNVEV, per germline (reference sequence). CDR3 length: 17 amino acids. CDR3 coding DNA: TGTGCCAGCAGTTTAGGTCAACTAGCGGGGTCCTACAATGAGCAGTTCTTC. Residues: CASSLGQLAGSYNEQFF.

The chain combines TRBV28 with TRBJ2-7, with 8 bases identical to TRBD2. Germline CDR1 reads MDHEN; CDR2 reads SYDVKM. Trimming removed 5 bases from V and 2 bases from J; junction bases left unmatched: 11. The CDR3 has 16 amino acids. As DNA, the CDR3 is TGTGCCAGCAGTACACGCGTCGCGGGAGGCGCCTACGAGCAGTACTTC. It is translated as CASSTRVAGGAYEQYF. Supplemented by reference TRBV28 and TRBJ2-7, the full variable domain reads DVKVTQSSRYLVKRTGEKVFLECVQDMDHENMFWYRQDPGLGLRLIYFSYDVKMKEKGDIPEGYSVSREKKERFSLILESASTNQTSMYLCASSTRVAGGAYEQYFGPGTRLTVT.

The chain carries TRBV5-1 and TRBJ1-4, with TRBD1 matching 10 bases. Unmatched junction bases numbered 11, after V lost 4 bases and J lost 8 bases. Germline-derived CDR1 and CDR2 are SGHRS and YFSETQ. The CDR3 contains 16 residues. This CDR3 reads CASSLPPGTGVEKLFF. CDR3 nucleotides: TGCGCCAGCAGCCTACCGCCCGGGACAGGGGTCGAAAAACTGTTTTTT.

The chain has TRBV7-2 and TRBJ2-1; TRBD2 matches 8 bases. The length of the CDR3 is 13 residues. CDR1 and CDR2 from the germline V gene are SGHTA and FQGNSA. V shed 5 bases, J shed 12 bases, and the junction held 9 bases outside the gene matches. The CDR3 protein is CASSPGVAGTQFF. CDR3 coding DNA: TGTGCCAGCAGCCCAGGGGTAGCGGGGACGCAGTTCTTC.

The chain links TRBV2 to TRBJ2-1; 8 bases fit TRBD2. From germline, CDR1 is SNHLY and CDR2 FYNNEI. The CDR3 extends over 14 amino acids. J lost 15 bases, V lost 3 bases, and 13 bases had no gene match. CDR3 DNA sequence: TGTGCCAGCAGTGAGTGGGGGCGGGAGGCCGTACCGTTCTTC. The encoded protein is CASSEWGREAVPFF.

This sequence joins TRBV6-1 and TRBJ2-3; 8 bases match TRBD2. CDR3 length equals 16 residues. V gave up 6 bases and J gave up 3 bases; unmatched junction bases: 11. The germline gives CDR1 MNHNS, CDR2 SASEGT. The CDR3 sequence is CASSLAAGEPTDTQYF. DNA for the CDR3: TGTGCCAGCAGCCTCGCAGCGGGAGAGCCAACAGATACGCAGTATTTT.

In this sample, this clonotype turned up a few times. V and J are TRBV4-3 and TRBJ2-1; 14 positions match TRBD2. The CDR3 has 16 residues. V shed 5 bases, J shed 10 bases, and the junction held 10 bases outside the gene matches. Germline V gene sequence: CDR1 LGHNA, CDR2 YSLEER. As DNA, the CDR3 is TGCGCCAGCAGCGCCCGACTAGCGGGAGGGCCACGCGAGCAGTTCTTC. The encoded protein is CASSARLAGGPREQFF.